This note documents a single T cell receptor (beta chain) sequence. The antigen is unknown. This entry comes from a study of T cells in localized non-small cell lung cancer. TCRdb's copy holds only in-frame clones and misses some; the assay was immunoSEQ multiplex PCR. The sample holds fewer than 100,000 clones, about 87% seen once. From germline, CDR1 is KGHSH and CDR2 LQKENI. The CDR3 is 16 residues long. V shed 4 bases and J 0 bases; nucleotides not matched to a gene: 6. General study results and limits: Among the top 100 tumor clones, a median approximately 55 appeared in adjacent lung. Maximal T cell clonality occurred in uninvolved adjacent lung, with tumor ranking below it. The study sequenced only one region of the tumor. As a result, intratumor heterogeneity could not be excluded and remains possible. Increased T cell density in blood showed an association with longer overall survival.

This receptor was taken from a man aged 35 to 69 with stage I squamous cell lung carcinoma. The input for sequencing was peripheral blood, taken before any cancer treatment. The chain is built from TRBV18 and TRBJ1-3, with 7 bases that match TRBD1. DNA of the CDR3: TGTGCCAGCTCACAGGGACAGATAAACTCTGGAAACACCATATATTTT. Protein: CASSQGQINSGNTIYF.